These 17 T cell receptor beta chains originate from one sample sequenced in a study of shared T cell receptors in the human thymus. Sequencing used immunoSEQ multiplex PCR; TCRdb keeps in-frame clones, though not all of them. The table includes hundreds of thousands of clones, roughly 90% detected once. These data also featured in a second study, about human thymus T cells.

Material for sequencing was thymocytes. These receptors were obtained from a boy in the first two years of life with a congenital heart defect.

V gene TRBV7-9 combines with J gene TRBJ2-7, with TRBD2 identical over 13 bases. Per the germline V gene, CDR1 is SEHNR and CDR2 is FQNEAQ (reference sequence). The junction had 12 bases not matched to a gene; V was cut back by 0 bases and J by 4 bases. CDR3 length: 19 amino acids. The CDR3 sequence: CASSLASNGLAGDLYEQYF. The CDR3, as DNA: TGTGCCAGCAGCTTAGCTTCAAACGGACTAGCGGGAGATCTGTACGAGCAGTACTTC. Supplemented by reference TRBV7-9 and TRBJ2-7, the full variable domain reads DTGVSQNPRHKITKRGQNVTFRCDPISEHNRLYWYRQTLGQGPEFLTYFQNEAQLEKSRLLSDRFSAERPKGSFSTLEIQRTEQGDSAMYLCASSLASNGLAGDLYEQYFGPGTRLTVT.

The rearrangement uses TRBV7-2 and TRBJ2-6; a possible D gene is TRBD1 (6 bases). This CDR3 region has 15 residues. V lost 4 bases and J 2 bases, leaving 9 bases between the germline ends. CDR1 and CDR2 (germline): SGHTA, FQGNSA. The CDR3 DNA follows: TGTGCCAGCAGCTCCACAGGGACTGGGGCCAACGTCCTGACTTTC. Its translation is CASSSTGTGANVLTF.

This rearrangement joins TRBV7-2 to TRBJ2-5; TRBD2 agrees at 12 bases. From germline, CDR1 is SGHTA and CDR2 FQGNSA. V shed 1 base, J shed 5 bases, and the junction held 11 bases outside the gene matches. This CDR3 has 18 amino acids. CDR3 nucleotide sequence: TGTGCCAGCAGCTTAGGTTCATCTAGCGGGAGGGGTGGTGAGACCCAGTACTTC. It is translated as CASSLGSSSGRGGETQYF.

The chain joins TRBV30 to TRBJ2-5; 10 bases are shared with TRBD2. Germline CDR1 reads GTSNPN; CDR2 reads SVGIG (reference sequence). The CDR3 covers 17 residues. V dropped 1 base and J dropped 1; count of bases not matched to a gene: 9. The CDR3 nucleotides are TGTGCCTGGAGTGGGGGGGCTAGCGGGAGAGTCCAAGAGACCCAGTACTTC. Translated, it gives CAWSGGASGRVQETQYF.

The V and J genes are TRBV7-3 and TRBJ2-5, with D perhaps matching TRBD2 (6 bases). CDR1 and CDR2 from the germline V gene are SGHTA and FQGTGA. V was pared by 5 bases and J by 0 bases, with 13 bases between. This CDR3 is 15 amino acids long. The CDR3 sequence: CASSLLGGDQETQYF. The CDR3 DNA is TGTGCCAGCAGCCTTCTCGGAGGGGACCAAGAGACCCAGTACTTC.

The chain combines TRBV7-2 with TRBJ2-7, with a tentative D call TRBD1 (6 bases). Germline V lookup: CDR1 SGHTA, CDR2 FQGNSA. V was shortened by 5 bases and J by 6 bases, with 17 bases between the two germline ends. CDR3 size: 14 residues. This chain's CDR3 is CASSQEGGRAEQYF. The CDR3 DNA sequence: TGTGCCAGCAGCCAAGAAGGGGGAAGGGCCGAGCAGTACTTC.

This chain uses TRBV5-4 with TRBJ1-1; no clear D. V lost 2 bases and J 1 base, leaving 9 bases between the germline ends. Germline CDR1 and CDR2: SGHNT and YYREEE (reference sequence). This CDR3 contains 14 residues. The CDR3 DNA reads as TGTGCCAGCAGCTTCGGAGGCGGGAACACTGAAGCTTTCTTT. It yields the protein CASSFGGGNTEAFF.

The V call is TRBV5-1, the J call TRBJ2-7; 10 nucleotides agree with TRBD1. The length of the CDR3 is 15 residues. From germline, CDR1 is SGHRS and CDR2 YFSETQ. With 6 bases clipped from V and 2 bases from J, the junction kept 8 bases outside the gene matches. CDR3 protein: CASIPRDRGPYEQYF. The CDR3 nucleotides read TGCGCCAGCATCCCCCGGGACAGGGGTCCCTACGAGCAGTACTTC. The full variable domain, its missing parts supplied by reference TRBV5-1 and TRBJ2-7, is KAGVTQTPRYLIKTRGQQVTLSCSPISGHRSVSWYQQTPGQGLQFLFEYFSETQRNKGNFPGRFSGRQFSNSRSEMNVSTLELGDSALYLCASIPRDRGPYEQYFGPGTRLTVT.

The CDR3 region has the DNA TGTGCCAGCAGCCCAAGGGGGGGCCGAGACCGAATTTACGAGCAGTACTTC. This translates into CASSPRGGRDRIYEQYF. The rearrangement uses TRBV13 and TRBJ2-7; maybe TRBD2 (7 bases). Trimming removed 5 bases from V and 4 bases from J, with 24 bases in between. Germline CDR1 PRHDT, CDR2 FYEKMQ (reference sequence). The CDR3 spans 17 residues. The entire variable domain, with the rest obtained from reference TRBV13 and TRBJ2-7, is as follows: AAGVIQSPRHLIKEKRETATLKCYPIPRHDTVYWYQQGPGQDPQFLISFYEKMQSDKGSIPDRFSAQQFSDYHSELNMSSLELGDSALYFCASSPRGGRDRIYEQYFGPGTRLTVT.

CDR3 DNA: TGTGCCAGCAGCCCCCACCGCGGGGAAGGGTACGAGCAGTACTTC. Amino acid sequence: CASSPHRGEGYEQYF. This chain connects TRBV11-2 to TRBJ2-7, with D maybe TRBD2 (6 bases). The V and J ends lost 5 bases and 4 bases respectively, with 18 bases between them. The CDR3 consists of 15 residues. Germline V gives CDR1 SGHAT, CDR2 FQNNGV.

The chain is built from TRBV5-6 and TRBJ2-4; 10 bases line up with TRBD2. The CDR3 consists of 18 residues. Germline assignment: CDR1 SGHDT and CDR2 YYEEEE. J lost 0 bases, V lost 0 bases, and 6 bases had no gene match. The CDR3 region has the DNA TGTGCCAGCAGCTTGGGGCTAGCGGGGGACCTAGCCAAAAACATTCAGTACTTC. It encodes CASSLGLAGDLAKNIQYF.

This clone showed up just a few times. The rearrangement links TRBV27 to TRBJ2-3; TRBD2 aligns across 13 bases. Per the germline V gene, CDR1 is MNHEY and CDR2 is SMNVEV (reference sequence). The CDR3 has 15 residues. V lost 5 bases and J lost 5; bases outside the gene matches: 4. The CDR3 nucleotides are TGTGCCAGCAGTCCGCGACTAGCGGGAGGAGATACGCAGTATTTT. This translates into CASSPRLAGGDTQYF.

The V gene is TRBV30, the J gene TRBJ2-1, with D possibly matching TRBD1 (6 bases). The germline V and J ends were trimmed by 5 bases and 10 bases, with 9 bases remaining between them. The CDR3 length is 10 residues. The germline gives CDR1 GTSNPN, CDR2 SVGIG (reference sequence). CDR3 sequence (DNA): TGTGCCTGGTCACAGGGAGAGCAGTTCTTC. Its protein is CAWSQGEQFF.

This sequence joins TRBV30 and TRBJ2-5, with D possibly being TRBD1 (7 bases). CDR3 length: 13 residues. Trimming took 3 bases from V and 12 from J, leaving 20 bases between them. CDR1 and CDR2 from the germline V gene are GTSNPN and SVGIG (reference sequence). The CDR3 coding sequence is TGTGCCTGGAGCCACCAGGGGGAGGTCGTGGAGTACTTC. Protein product: CAWSHQGEVVEYF.

This chain connects TRBV4-1 to TRBJ2-6; D is possibly TRBD1 (6 bases). The CDR3 contains 19 residues. Germline CDR1 reads MGHRA; CDR2 reads YSYEKL. Trimming stripped 0 bases from V and 0 bases from J, with 15 bases between. CDR3 region: CASSQERDRNSSGANVLTF. The CDR3 nucleotides read TGCGCCAGCAGCCAAGAAAGAGACAGGAACAGCTCTGGGGCCAACGTCCTGACTTTC.

The chain has TRBV27 and TRBJ2-7; 8 bases line up with TRBD2. J lost 1 base, V lost 5 bases, and 10 bases had no gene match. The CDR3 contains 16 residues. Germline values: CDR1 MNHEY, CDR2 SMNVEV (reference sequence). The CDR3 spells CASSRKTSALSYEQYF. The CDR3 DNA sequence: TGTGCCAGCAGTAGAAAGACTAGCGCCTTATCCTACGAGCAGTACTTC.

This clone was seen only a few times. In nucleotides, the CDR3 is TGTGCCAGCAGCGGACAAGGGTCGGGCTCGACTTCGAACACTGAAGCTTTCTTT. Amino acid sequence: CASSGQGSGSTSNTEAFF. The rearrangement links TRBV14 to TRBJ1-1; D is possibly TRBD1 (5 bases). This CDR3 has 18 amino acids. Germline CDR1 is SGHDN and CDR2 is FVKESK. Trimming removed 5 bases from V and 1 base from J, with 23 bases in between.